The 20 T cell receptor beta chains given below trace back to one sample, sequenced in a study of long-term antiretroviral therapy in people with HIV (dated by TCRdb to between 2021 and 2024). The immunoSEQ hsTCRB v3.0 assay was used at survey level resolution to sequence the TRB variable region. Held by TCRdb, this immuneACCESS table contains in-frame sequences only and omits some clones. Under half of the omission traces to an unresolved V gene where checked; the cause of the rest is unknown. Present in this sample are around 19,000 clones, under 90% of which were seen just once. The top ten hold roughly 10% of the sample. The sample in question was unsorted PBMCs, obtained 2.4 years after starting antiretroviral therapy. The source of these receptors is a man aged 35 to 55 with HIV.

This chain's CDR3 is CAWSPGQGANEQFF. In DNA, the CDR3 is TGTGCCTGGAGTCCCGGACAGGGGGCGAATGAGCAGTTCTTC. V and J are TRBV30 and TRBJ2-1, with 11 bases identical to TRBD1. The CDR3 runs to 14 residues. V dropped 2 bases and J dropped 7; count of bases not matched to a gene: 4. CDR1 and CDR2 (germline): GTSNPN, SVGIG (reference sequence).

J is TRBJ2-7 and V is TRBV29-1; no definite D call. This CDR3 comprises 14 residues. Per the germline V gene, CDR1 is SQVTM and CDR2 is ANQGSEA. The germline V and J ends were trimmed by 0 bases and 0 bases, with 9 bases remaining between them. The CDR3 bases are TGCAGCGTTGAAGAGCCACGGACCTCCTACGAGCAGTACTTC. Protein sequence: CSVEEPRTSYEQYF.

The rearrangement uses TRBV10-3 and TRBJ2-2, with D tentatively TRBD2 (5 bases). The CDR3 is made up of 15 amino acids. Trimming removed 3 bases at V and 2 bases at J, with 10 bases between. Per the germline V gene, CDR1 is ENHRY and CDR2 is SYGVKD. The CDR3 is CAISDKGLNTGELFF. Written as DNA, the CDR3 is TGTGCCATCAGTGATAAAGGACTCAACACCGGGGAGCTGTTTTTT.

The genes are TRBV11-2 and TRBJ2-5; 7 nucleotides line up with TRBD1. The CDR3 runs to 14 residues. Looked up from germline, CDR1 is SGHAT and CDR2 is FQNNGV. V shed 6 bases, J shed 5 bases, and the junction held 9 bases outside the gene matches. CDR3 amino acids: CASRPTGALETQYF. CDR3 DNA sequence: TGTGCCAGCAGGCCAACAGGGGCCCTGGAGACCCAGTACTTC.

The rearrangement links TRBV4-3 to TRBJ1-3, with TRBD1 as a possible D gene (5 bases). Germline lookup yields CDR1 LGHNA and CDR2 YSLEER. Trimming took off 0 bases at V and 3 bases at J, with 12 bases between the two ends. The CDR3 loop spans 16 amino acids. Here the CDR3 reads CASSQEPAGIGNTIYF. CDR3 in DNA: TGCGCCAGCAGCCAAGAACCGGCAGGGATTGGAAACACCATATATTTT.

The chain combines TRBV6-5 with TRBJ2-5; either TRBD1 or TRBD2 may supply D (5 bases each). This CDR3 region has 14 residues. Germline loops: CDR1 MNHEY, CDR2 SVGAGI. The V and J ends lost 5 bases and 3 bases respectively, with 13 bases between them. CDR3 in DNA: TGTGCCAGCAGTACCTGGGACGGAAAAGAGACCCAGTACTTC. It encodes CASSTWDGKETQYF.

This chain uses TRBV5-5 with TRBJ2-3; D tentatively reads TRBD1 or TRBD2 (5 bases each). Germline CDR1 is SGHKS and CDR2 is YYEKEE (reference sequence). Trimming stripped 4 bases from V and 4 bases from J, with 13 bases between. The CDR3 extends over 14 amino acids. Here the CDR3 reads CASSPMGVADTQYF. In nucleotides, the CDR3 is TGTGCCAGCAGCCCGATGGGGGTAGCAGATACGCAGTATTTT.

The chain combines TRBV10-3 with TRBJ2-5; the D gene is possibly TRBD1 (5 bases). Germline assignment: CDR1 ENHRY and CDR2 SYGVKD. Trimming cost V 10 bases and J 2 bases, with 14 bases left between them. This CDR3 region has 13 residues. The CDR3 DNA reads TGTGCCACCACAGGAGCCGTTCAAGAGACCCAGTACTTC. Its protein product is CATTGAVQETQYF.

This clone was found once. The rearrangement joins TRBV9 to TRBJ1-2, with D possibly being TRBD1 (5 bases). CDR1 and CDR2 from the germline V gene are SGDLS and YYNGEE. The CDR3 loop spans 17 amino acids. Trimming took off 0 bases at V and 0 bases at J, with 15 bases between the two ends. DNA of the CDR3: TGTGCCAGCAGCGTAGCCATCACGGGGCCAGCTAACTATGGCTACACCTTC. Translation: CASSVAITGPANYGYTF.

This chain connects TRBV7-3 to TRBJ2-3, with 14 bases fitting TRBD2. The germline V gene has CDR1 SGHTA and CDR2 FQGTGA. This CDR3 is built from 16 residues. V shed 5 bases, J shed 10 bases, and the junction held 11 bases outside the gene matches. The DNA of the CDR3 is TGTGCCAGCAGCCCTGGGACTAGCGGGGGTTTGAGGGCGCAGTATTTT. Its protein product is CASSPGTSGGLRAQYF.

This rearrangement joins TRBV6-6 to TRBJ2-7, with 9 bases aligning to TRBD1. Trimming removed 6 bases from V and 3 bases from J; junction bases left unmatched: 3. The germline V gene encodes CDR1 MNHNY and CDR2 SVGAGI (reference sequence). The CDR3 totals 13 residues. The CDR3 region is CASSATGGYEQYF. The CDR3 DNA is TGTGCCAGCAGCGCGACAGGGGGCTACGAGCAGTACTTC.

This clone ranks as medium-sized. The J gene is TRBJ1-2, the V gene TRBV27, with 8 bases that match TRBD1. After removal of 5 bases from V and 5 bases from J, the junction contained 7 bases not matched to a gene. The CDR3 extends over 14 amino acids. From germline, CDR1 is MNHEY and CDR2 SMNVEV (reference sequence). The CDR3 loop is CASSPQDRVYGYTF. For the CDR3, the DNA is TGTGCCAGCAGTCCCCAGGACAGGGTTTATGGCTACACCTTC.

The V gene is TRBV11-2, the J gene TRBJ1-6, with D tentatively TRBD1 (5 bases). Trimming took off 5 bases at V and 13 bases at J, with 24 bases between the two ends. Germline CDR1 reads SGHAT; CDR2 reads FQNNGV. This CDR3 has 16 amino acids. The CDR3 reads CASSPPTGTIGSPLHF. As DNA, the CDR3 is TGTGCCAGCAGCCCCCCAACCGGGACTATTGGTTCCCCCCTCCACTTT.

CDR3: CASSTRTSGSGYTQYF. In nucleotides, the CDR3 is TGTGCCAGTAGTACTCGGACTAGCGGGAGTGGTTATACGCAGTATTTT. This chain uses TRBV19 with TRBJ2-3; 13 bases agree with TRBD2. CDR3 size: 16 residues. J gave up 7 bases and V 4 bases, and 8 bases lay outside the gene matches. The germline CDR1 and CDR2 sequences are LNHDA and SQIVND (reference sequence).

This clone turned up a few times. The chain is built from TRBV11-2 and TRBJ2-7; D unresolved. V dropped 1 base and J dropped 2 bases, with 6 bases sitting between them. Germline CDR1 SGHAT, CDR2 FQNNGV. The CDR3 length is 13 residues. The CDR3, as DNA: TGTGCCAGCAGCTTAGGGGTCACCTACGAGCAGTACTTC. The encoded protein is CASSLGVTYEQYF.

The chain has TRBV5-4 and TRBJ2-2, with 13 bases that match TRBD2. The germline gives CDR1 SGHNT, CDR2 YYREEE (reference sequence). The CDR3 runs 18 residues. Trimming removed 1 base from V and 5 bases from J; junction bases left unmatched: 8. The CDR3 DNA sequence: TGTGCCAGCAGCTTGACTAGCGGGAGGGCCGGGTGGACCGGGGAGCTGTTTTTT. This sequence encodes CASSLTSGRAGWTGELFF. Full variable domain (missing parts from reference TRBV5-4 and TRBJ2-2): ETGVTQSPTHLIKTRGQQVTLRCSSQSGHNTVSWYQQALGQGPQFIFQYYREEENGRGNFPPRFSGLQFPNYSSELNVNALELDDSALYLCASSLTSGRAGWTGELFFGEGSRLTVL.

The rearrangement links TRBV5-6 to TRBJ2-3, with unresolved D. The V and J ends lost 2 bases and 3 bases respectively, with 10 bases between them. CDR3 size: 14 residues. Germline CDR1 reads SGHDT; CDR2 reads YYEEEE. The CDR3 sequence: CASSFPGRTDTQYF. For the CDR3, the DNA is TGTGCCAGCAGCTTTCCGGGTCGAACAGATACGCAGTATTTT. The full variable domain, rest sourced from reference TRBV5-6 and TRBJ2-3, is DAGVTQSPTHLIKTRGQQVTLRCSPKSGHDTVSWYQQALGQGPQFIFQYYEEEERQRGNFPDRFSGHQFPNYSSELNVNALLLGDSALYLCASSFPGRTDTQYFGPGTRLTVL.

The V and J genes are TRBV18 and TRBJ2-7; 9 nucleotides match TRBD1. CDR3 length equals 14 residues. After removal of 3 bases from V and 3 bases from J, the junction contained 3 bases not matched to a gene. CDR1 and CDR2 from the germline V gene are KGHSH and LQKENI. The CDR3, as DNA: TGTGCCAGCTCACCCCCGGGACAGGGCTACGAGCAGTACTTC. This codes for CASSPPGQGYEQYF. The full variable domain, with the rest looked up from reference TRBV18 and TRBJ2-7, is NAGVMQNPRHLVRRRGQEARLRCSPMKGHSHVYWYRQLPEEGLKFMVYLQKENIIDESGMPKERFSAEFPKEGPSILRIQQVVRGDSAAYFCASSPPGQGYEQYFGPGTRLTVT.

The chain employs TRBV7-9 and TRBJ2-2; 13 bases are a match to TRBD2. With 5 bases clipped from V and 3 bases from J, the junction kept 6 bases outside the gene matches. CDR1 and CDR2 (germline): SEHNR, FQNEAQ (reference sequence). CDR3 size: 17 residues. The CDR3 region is CASSGPGLAGDTGELFF. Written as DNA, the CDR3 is TGTGCCAGCAGCGGCCCCGGACTAGCGGGAGACACCGGGGAGCTGTTTTTT.

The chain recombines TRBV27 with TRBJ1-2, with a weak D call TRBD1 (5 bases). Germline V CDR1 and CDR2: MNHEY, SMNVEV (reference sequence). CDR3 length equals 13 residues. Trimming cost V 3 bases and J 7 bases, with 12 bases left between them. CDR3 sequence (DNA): TGTGCCAGCAGTTTTCGGCAGGGCGGTGGCTACACCTTC. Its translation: CASSFRQGGGYTF.